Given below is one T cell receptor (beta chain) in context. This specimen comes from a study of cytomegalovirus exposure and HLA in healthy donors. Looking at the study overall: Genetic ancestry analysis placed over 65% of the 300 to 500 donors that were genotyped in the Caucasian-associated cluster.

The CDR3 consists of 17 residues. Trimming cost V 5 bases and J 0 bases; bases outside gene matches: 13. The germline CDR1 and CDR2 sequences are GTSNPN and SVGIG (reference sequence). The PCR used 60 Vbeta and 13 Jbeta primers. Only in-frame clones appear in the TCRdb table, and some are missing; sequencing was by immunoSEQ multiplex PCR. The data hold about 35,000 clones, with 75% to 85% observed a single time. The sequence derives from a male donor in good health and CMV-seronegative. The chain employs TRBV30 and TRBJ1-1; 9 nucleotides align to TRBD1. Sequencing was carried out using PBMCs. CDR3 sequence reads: CAWAPRDRVPLNTEAFF. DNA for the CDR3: TGTGCCTGGGCTCCCCGGGACAGGGTGCCCCTGAACACTGAAGCTTTCTTT.